The 15 T cell receptor beta chains below were found in one sample sequenced in a study of T cell repertoires in cytomegalovirus infection. TCRdb fed the reads into MiXCR, producing one record per CDR3 protein. Seen here are about 700,000 distinct CDR3 sequences, roughly 33% observed once, and the top ten hold approximately 18%. These TCRs' antigens remain unknown. Specimen: cultured PBMCs, collected from culture after CMV antigen stimulation. The receptors shown here come from a human donor in good health (CMV status not recorded). Some clones in this sample may be carry-over from other donors' samples.

The chain combines TRBV11-2 with TRBJ2-5; D assignment may be TRBD1 or TRBD2 (6 bases each). Trimming shortened V by 5 bases and J by 4 bases, and 17 bases separated the two germline ends. Germline CDR1 is SGHAT and CDR2 is FQNNGV. This CDR3 is 15 amino acids long. CDR3 in amino acids: CASSPSSGGRETQYF. The CDR3 DNA is TGTGCCAGCAGCCCTTCCTCTGGGGGGCGAGAGACCCAGTACTTC. Combining the CDR3 with reference TRBV11-2 and TRBJ2-5 gives the whole variable domain EAGVAQSPRYKIIEKRQSVAFWCNPISGHATLYWYQQILGQGPKLLIQFQNNGVVDDSQLPKDRFSAERLKGVDSTLKIQPAKLEDSAVYLCASSPSSGGRETQYFGPGTRLLVL.

This clonotype showed up just a few times. The chain carries TRBV6-1 and TRBJ2-2, with D perhaps TRBD2 (7 bases). The V gene's germline CDR1 is MNHNS and CDR2 SASEGT. Trimming left V 8 bases short and J 3 bases short, with 10 bases between. The CDR3 is 13 amino acids. The CDR3 loop is CASGGGDTGELFF. Written as DNA, the CDR3 is TGTGCCAGCGGCGGGGGCGACACCGGGGAGCTGTTTTTT.

The chain links TRBV6-2 or TRBV6-3 to TRBJ2-3, with 7 bases aligning to TRBD1. The CDR3 extends over 15 amino acids. V trimming: 7 bases; J trimming: 3 bases; junction bases outside the gene matches: 10. Germline V gives CDR1 MNHEY, CDR2 SVGEGT. The CDR3 region is CASKGGLSSTDTQYF. Here the CDR3 DNA reads TGTGCCAGCAAAGGGGGCCTATCCTCTACAGATACGCAGTATTTT.

This chain uses TRBV7-2 with TRBJ2-5; D unresolved. Per germline, CDR1 SGHTA and CDR2 FQGNSA. The V and J ends lost 1 base and 5 bases respectively, with 11 bases between them. This CDR3 has 14 amino acids. The CDR3 reads CASSLEDGDETQYF. The CDR3 DNA reads as TGTGCCAGCAGCTTAGAGGACGGCGACGAGACCCAGTACTTC.

This clonotype has more than one count but fewer than ten. V usage is TRBV20-1 and J usage is TRBJ2-5; no clear D gene. Trimming removed 0 bases from V and 2 bases from J, with 13 bases in between. The CDR3 is made up of 15 amino acids. CDR1 is DFQATT and CDR2 is SNEGSKA in the germline V gene (reference sequence). Written as DNA, the CDR3 is TGCAGTGCTAGAGATCCGCACAGCAAACAAGAGACCCAGTACTTC. Protein sequence: CSARDPHSKQETQYF.

In this sample, this clonotype turned up a few times. The chain uses TRBV7-2 and TRBJ2-2, with 7 bases that match TRBD1. The CDR3 contains 14 residues. The germline gives CDR1 SGHTA, CDR2 FQGNSA. Germline trimming cut 7 bases from V and 2 bases from J; bases unmatched to any gene: 4. CDR3 loop: CASTDRVNTGELFF. In nucleotides, the CDR3 is TGTGCCAGCACTGACAGGGTTAACACCGGGGAGCTGTTTTTT. The variable domain in full, completed from reference TRBV7-2 and TRBJ2-2, reads GAGVSQSPSNKVTEKGKDVELRCDPISGHTALYWYRQSLGQGLEFLIYFQGNSAPDKSGLPSDRFSAERTGGSVSTLTIQRTQQEDSAVYLCASTDRVNTGELFFGEGSRLTVL.

The chain is built from TRBV7-9 and TRBJ2-7; D remains ambiguous. Germline V gene data show CDR1 as SEHNR and CDR2 as FQNEAQ (reference sequence). The CDR3 has 12 residues. V was shortened by 8 bases and J by 6 bases, with 14 bases between the two germline ends. The CDR3 loop is CASGRATGEQYF. For the CDR3, the DNA is TGTGCCAGCGGCCGGGCCACGGGCGAGCAGTACTTC.

This clonotype came up a few times. The genes are TRBV19 and TRBJ2-7; D remains ambiguous. The CDR3 runs to 14 residues. The V and J ends lost 5 bases and 6 bases respectively, with 17 bases between them. CDR1 LNHDA and CDR2 SQIVND come from the germline V gene (reference sequence). The CDR3 loop reads CASSSRALGSEQYF. Written as DNA, the CDR3 is TGTGCCAGTAGTTCCCGGGCCCTTGGAAGCGAGCAGTACTTC.

This clonotype was counted a few times. The chain uses TRBV12-5 and TRBJ2-7, with D uncertain. V was clipped by 4 bases and J by 2 bases, with 12 bases between them. This CDR3 comprises 14 residues. Germline lookup yields CDR1 LGHNT and CDR2 FRNRAP. The CDR3 loop is CASGSGQNTYEQYF. The CDR3 nucleotides are TGTGCTAGTGGTTCTGGTCAGAATACCTACGAGCAGTACTTC.

This clonotype was observed once. This chain connects TRBV7-9 to TRBJ2-1; 12 bases are shared with TRBD1. Trimming at V came to 4 bases and at J to 8 bases, leaving 6 bases not matched to a gene. Germline assignment: CDR1 SEHNR and CDR2 FQNEAQ (reference sequence). The CDR3 totals 15 residues. CDR3 residues: CASSSSGTGGDEQFF. The CDR3 DNA reads as TGTGCCAGCAGCTCCTCCGGGACAGGGGGCGATGAGCAGTTCTTC.

The rearrangement links TRBV20-1 to TRBJ2-5; D not resolved. The length of the CDR3 is 11 residues. Germline lookup yields CDR1 DFQATT and CDR2 SNEGSKA (reference sequence). V lost 6 bases and J lost 1, with 6 bases in between. The CDR3 spells CSAEFQETQYF. In nucleotides, the CDR3 is TGCAGTGCCGAGTTCCAAGAGACCCAGTACTTC.

There are a few counts of this clonotype. The rearrangement uses TRBV4-1 and TRBJ1-4; unclear D gene. Germline values: CDR1 MGHRA, CDR2 YSYEKL. The germline V and J ends were trimmed by 8 bases and 0 bases, with 10 bases remaining between them. CDR3 length: 14 residues. The CDR3 DNA is TGCGCCAGCGGCCCGGGAGCAACTAATGAAAAACTGTTTTTT. The encoded protein is CASGPGATNEKLFF.

This clonotype was seen a few times. The V call is TRBV19, the J call TRBJ2-2; 9 positions agree with TRBD2. With V trimmed by 10 bases and J by 3 bases, 6 bases remained unmatched. CDR3 size: 14 residues. In germline, CDR1 is LNHDA, CDR2 SQIVND (reference sequence). The CDR3 DNA sequence: TGTGCCACCCATAGCGGGAGTCACACCGGGGAGCTGTTTTTT. It is translated as CATHSGSHTGELFF.

This chain uses TRBV12-3 or TRBV12-4 with TRBJ2-5; 11 nucleotides match TRBD2. The CDR3 runs 16 residues. Trimming at V came to 5 bases and at J to 2 bases, leaving 7 bases not matched to a gene. DNA for the CDR3: TGTGCCAGCAGTGTCGGACTAGCGGGCCCACAAGAGACCCAGTACTTC. As protein: CASSVGLAGPQETQYF.

This clonotype was counted between two and nine times. The rearrangement links TRBV5-1 to TRBJ2-6; D is unclear. This CDR3 has 16 amino acids. Germline values: CDR1 SGHRS, CDR2 YFSETQ. V was pared by 3 bases and J by 1 base, with 11 bases between. Here the CDR3 DNA reads TGCGCCAGCAGCTGGGGTTATCAATCTGGGGCCAACGTCCTGACTTTC. Translated: CASSWGYQSGANVLTF. Based on the CDR3 plus reference TRBV5-1 and TRBJ2-6, the full variable domain is KAGVTQTPRYLIKTRGQQVTLSCSPISGHRSVSWYQQTPGQGLQFLFEYFSETQRNKGNFPGRFSGRQFSNSRSEMNVSTLELGDSALYLCASSWGYQSGANVLTFGAGSRLTVL.